The source of this TCR beta chain is a study of T cell responses to AZD1222 COVID-19 vaccine. Regarding the study as a whole: It should be noted that donors were predominantly white British and more often female, and clonal diversity was possibly underestimated. At study baseline, merely six AZD1222 recipients were seropositive. Without day 14 samples, only post-peak T cell repertoires were studied. Spike was spanned by vaccine-associated CD4 TCRs, which were dominant at 160-218 and 743-854.

The CDR3 is 15 residues long. Between the trimmed V and J ends, which lost 6 bases and 0 bases, there was a span of 11 bases. The germline CDR1 and CDR2 sequences are MDHEN and SYDVKM. Some clones are missing from TCRdb's copy, which holds only in-frame ones; the method was immunoSEQ multiplex PCR. The sample yields 150,000 or so clones, 70% to 90% seen once. Points on this clone: Its matching antigen is unknown.

This sequence joins TRBV28 and TRBJ1-4; D is undetermined. Sequenced here: peripheral blood, sampled on day 0 of AZD1222 vaccination. The receptor was derived from an adult in good health. The CDR3 sequence is CASRPRAATNEKLFF. In nucleotides, the CDR3 is TGTGCCAGCAGGCCTAGAGCCGCAACTAATGAAAAACTGTTTTTT.